These T cell receptor beta chains were read from a single sample in a study of Ad26.COV2.S vaccination and SARS-CoV-2 variants. Profiled with immunoSEQ multiplex PCR; TCRdb holds only in-frame clones, not every one. The sample records more than 400,000 clones, around 92% being singletons. The sample here was peripheral blood, taken in a trial of Ad26.COV2.S vaccine versus placebo. The receptors come from a person between 18 and 60 years old who received the Ad26.COV2.S COVID-19 vaccine or a placebo. CDR3s leave out the opening cysteine and the closing phenylalanine or tryptophan. A D gene is named only where the DNA matches it firmly.

v_call d_call cdr3_aa
TRBV5-4 TRBD1 ASSLVGQVGSGELF
TRBV2 TRBD2 ASSPYGVGREQY
TRBV29-1 - SVEETSPEAF
TRBV7-9 TRBD2 ASSETSGGSYEQY
TRBV2 TRBD1 ASSEAVSSGGLGETQY
TRBV6-2/TRBV6-3 TRBD1 ASSYPTGTGETQY
TRBV2 - ASSVGSDTQY
TRBV7-6 TRBD2 ASSLAISGYYGDNEQF
TRBV4-3 - ASSQDYLYEQY
TRBV7-9 - ASSLDTYEQY
TRBV19 - ASSRTGANGFDEQY
TRBV6-1 TRBD2 ASSVRGTSGGNEQF
TRBV29-1 TRBD1 SVDRGASYGYT
TRBV7-2 TRBD1 ASSFGQGGNSPLH
TRBV19 - ASSTTGNGQPQH
TRBV7-8 - ASRRQGNSYNEQF
TRBV7-2 - ASSLTRRYQETQY
TRBV5-6 TRBD2 ASSLSPSGPLYSTDTQY
TRBV7-8 TRBD2 ASSLTTSGGARNIQY
TRBV10-3 - AISGGAYNEQF
TRBV7-6 TRBD2 ASSLRLAKETQY
TRBV3-1/TRBV3-2 - ASSQAQEQRNTEAF
TRBV6-2/TRBV6-3 - ASSPDSDTQY
TRBV18 TRBD1 ASSQRTGKETQY
TRBV19 - ASSIRGGPSGRNEQF
TRBV5-1 - ASRFSATGSYNEQF
TRBV7-9 TRBD1 ASETGGYSGNTIY
TRBV5-4 TRBD1 ASSLLLGQGLGPETQY
TRBV6-5 TRBD1 ASSYSGTGAYNEQF
TRBV15 - ATSRDGSLAQDEQY
TRBV5-1 - ASSSLTDTQY
TRBV5-1 TRBD1 ASSLEGQGAFRTDTQY
TRBV2 TRBD1 ASRATGDPNEKLF
TRBV24-1 TRBD1 ATSDSKRQGAGYYGYT
TRBV4-1 TRBD2 ASSQLLLAADTQY
TRBV5-1 TRBD1 ASSLVPSRGAGFGNQPQH
TRBV11-2 - ASSFAIDRSRGYT
TRBV2 TRBD1 ASSVPRTGARLSGNTIY
TRBV6-5 TRBD1 ASRPTGGTQY
TRBV2 TRBD1 ASIDTTDRDEKLF
TRBV12-3/TRBV12-4 - ASSLGTSYEQY
TRBV7-9 TRBD2 ASSSQTSGGAIPQY
TRBV7-9 TRBD1 ASSLIDPGQGWYEQY
TRBV29-1 - SVDDSYGYT
TRBV3-1/TRBV3-2 - ASPTSDDTQY
TRBV12-3/TRBV12-4 TRBD1 ASSFGTGYGYT
TRBV5-4 TRBD1 ASSSRDRGKAEAF
TRBV11-2 - ASSFSGEEQY
TRBV6-2/TRBV6-3 - ASSYSKSGHIMNTEAF
TRBV6-5 TRBD1 ASSYEGALHYNEQF
TRBV18 - ASSPMVQISNTGELF
TRBV6-5 TRBD1 ASSTGGGNTIY
TRBV11-3 - ASSLAPGDTEAF
TRBV30 - AWGRGYIQY